This paragraph reports one T cell receptor (beta chain). Its antigen is unidentified. Using immunoSEQ multiplex PCR, the repertoire was profiled, and TCRdb retains in-frame clones only, with some absent. There are around 96,000 clones in the sample; about 82% occur only once, and around 5.4% lies in the top ten. The CDR3 extends over 14 amino acids. After removal of 4 bases from V and 3 bases from J, the junction contained 6 bases not matched to a gene. CDR1 is SGHVS and CDR2 is FQNEAQ in the germline V gene. This sample was taken from a study of T cell responses to AZD1222 COVID-19 vaccine. Whole-study findings and limits: The reported proportion of spike-specific TCRs targeting unmutated variant regions was nearly half. Regions 160-218 and 743-854 held dominance among vaccine-associated CD4 TCRs, which spanned spike.

The starting material was peripheral blood, obtained 28 days after the second AZD1222 dose. The rearrangement joins TRBV7-8 to TRBJ2-7, with 7 positions matching TRBD1. The sequence came from an adult who received the AZD1222 COVID-19 vaccine. The CDR3 DNA sequence: TGTGCCAGCAGCTATGGGGACAGCCGCTACGAGCAGTACTTC. This gives the protein CASSYGDSRYEQYF. The whole variable domain, remainder taken from reference TRBV7-8 and TRBJ2-7, is GAGVSQSPRYKVAKRGQDVALRCDPISGHVSLFWYQQALGQGPEFLTYFQNEAQLDKSGLPSDRFFAERPEGSVSTLKIQRTQQEDSAVYLCASSYGDSRYEQYFGPGTRLTVT.